One and the same sample provided the 11 T cell receptor beta chains below, sequenced in a study of blood T cell repertoires in COVID-19. Assay used: immunoSEQ multiplex PCR; TCRdb lists only in-frame clones, some missing. Of about 66,000 clones listed, about four fifths were seen once; the top ten hold 9.7%. Sequencing input: peripheral blood. These receptors originate from a human donor in a cohort sampled during active COVID-19.

This clone was seen a single time. The V gene is TRBV7-2, the J gene TRBJ1-5; 9 nucleotides line up with TRBD1. The germline V gene encodes CDR1 SGHTA and CDR2 FQGNSA. Trimming took 5 bases from V and 7 from J; bases not matched to a gene: 6. This CDR3 contains 14 residues. The CDR3, as DNA: TGTGCCAGCAGCACGGGACAGGGCGGACAGCCCCAGCATTTT. Protein product: CASSTGQGGQPQHF.

This chain links TRBV7-8 with TRBJ2-1, with D possibly TRBD1 on 6 matching bases. Germline values: CDR1 SGHVS, CDR2 FQNEAQ. The V end lost 3 bases, the J end lost 3 bases, and 12 bases lay between the germline ends. The CDR3 spans 15 residues. CDR3 sequence reads: CASSFRPGDYNEQFF. In DNA form, the CDR3 reads TGTGCCAGCAGCTTTCGGCCAGGGGACTACAATGAGCAGTTCTTC.

The CDR3 is CASSLEEGTEAFF. The CDR3 DNA sequence: TGTGCCAGCAGCTTAGAAGAGGGCACTGAAGCTTTCTTT. V and J are TRBV7-3 and TRBJ1-1; D remains unclear. The CDR3 length is 13 residues. Germline CDR1 and CDR2: SGHTA and FQGTGA. V gave up 2 bases and J gave up 4 bases, with 8 bases separating them. Variable domain in full (rest from reference TRBV7-3 and TRBJ1-1): GAGVSQTPSNKVTEKGKYVELRCDPISGHTALYWYRQSLGQGPEFLIYFQGTGAADDSGLPNDRFFAVRPEGSVSTLKIQRTERGDSAVYLCASSLEEGTEAFFGQGTRLTVV.

V gene TRBV7-3 combines with J gene TRBJ2-1; 12 bases are a match to TRBD2. J lost 7 bases, V lost 5 bases, and 9 bases had no gene match. The germline V gene has CDR1 SGHTA and CDR2 FQGTGA. The CDR3 is made up of 16 amino acids. CDR3 coding DNA: TGTGCCAGCAGCCGATCCGGGACTAGCGGGTCGAATGAGCAGTTCTTC. Translating it yields CASSRSGTSGSNEQFF.

The chain recombines TRBV28 with TRBJ2-7; 9 bases are shared with TRBD1. Germline trimming cut 5 bases from V and 2 bases from J; bases unmatched to any gene: 4. Germline V lookup: CDR1 MDHEN, CDR2 SYDVKM. The CDR3 extends over 14 amino acids. The CDR3: CASSLWDRAYEQYF. The DNA for the CDR3 is TGTGCCAGCAGTCTCTGGGACAGGGCCTACGAGCAGTACTTC.

In this sample, this clone turned up a few times. The rearrangement uses TRBV3-1 (or the pseudogene TRBV3-2) and TRBJ1-2; 9 bases fit TRBD1. The CDR3 loop spans 16 amino acids. The germline gives CDR1 LGHDT, CDR2 YNNKEL (reference sequence). The V segment lost 4 bases and the J segment 6 bases; nucleotides outside the gene matches: 12. CDR3 protein: CASSRPGQGSTDGYTF. CDR3 nucleotides: TGTGCCAGCAGCCGGCCGGGACAGGGATCTACGGATGGCTACACCTTC.

The V gene is TRBV5-4, the J gene TRBJ1-2; no clear D gene. Germline loops: CDR1 SGHNT, CDR2 YYREEE (reference sequence). Trimming pared 2 bases from V and 3 bases from J, leaving 11 bases between. The CDR3 length is 14 residues. CDR3 coding DNA: TGTGCCAGCAGCTTCGAGGGAGTTGACTATGGCTACACCTTC. This translates into CASSFEGVDYGYTF.

This clone was counted a single time. The chain couples TRBV28 to TRBJ1-2; 9 nucleotides line up with TRBD1. Germline lookup yields CDR1 MDHEN and CDR2 SYDVKM. The V segment lost 4 bases and the J segment 2 bases; nucleotides outside the gene matches: 2. This CDR3 is 14 amino acids long. CDR3 sequence reads: CASSYGQGNYGYTF. The CDR3 nucleotides read TGTGCCAGCAGTTACGGACAGGGGAACTATGGCTACACCTTC.

This clone was detected only a few times. V and J are TRBV18 and TRBJ2-7; D uncertain. The CDR3 runs to 13 residues. CDR1 and CDR2 (germline): KGHSH, LQKENI. V was clipped by 3 bases and J by 0 bases, with 6 bases between them. The CDR3 nucleotides read TGTGCCAGCTCACCCCTGAGCTCCTACGAGCAGTACTTC. Translation gives CASSPLSSYEQYF.

The J gene is TRBJ1-5, the V gene TRBV4-1; possibly TRBD1 for D (6 bases). Trimming stripped 4 bases from V and 0 bases from J, with 16 bases between. Germline V gene data show CDR1 as MGHRA and CDR2 as YSYEKL. The CDR3 is 17 residues long. CDR3 nucleotides: TGCGCCAGCAGCCCCGGAGAGTGGGACAATAGCAATCAGCCCCAGCATTTT. This gives the protein CASSPGEWDNSNQPQHF.

This chain joins TRBV30 and TRBJ1-5; 9 bases line up with TRBD1. Per the germline V gene, CDR1 is GTSNPN and CDR2 is SVGIG (reference sequence). V was clipped by 3 bases and J by 2 bases; unmatched bases: 11. This CDR3 comprises 17 residues. DNA of the CDR3: TGTGCCTGGAGCAAAGCCGGGACAGGGTACGGCAATCAGCCCCAGCATTTT. Protein: CAWSKAGTGYGNQPQHF.